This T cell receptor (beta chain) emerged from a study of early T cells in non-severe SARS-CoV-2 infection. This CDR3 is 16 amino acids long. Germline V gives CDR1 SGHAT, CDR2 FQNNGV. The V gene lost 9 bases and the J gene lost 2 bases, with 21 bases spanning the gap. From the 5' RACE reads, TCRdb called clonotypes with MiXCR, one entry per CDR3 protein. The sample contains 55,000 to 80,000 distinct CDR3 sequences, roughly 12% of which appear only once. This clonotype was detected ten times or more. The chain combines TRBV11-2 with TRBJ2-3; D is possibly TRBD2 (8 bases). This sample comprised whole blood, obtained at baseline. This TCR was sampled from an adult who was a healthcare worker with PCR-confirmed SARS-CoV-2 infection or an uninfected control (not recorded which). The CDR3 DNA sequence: TGTGCCAGTGCGGGAGGACAGGCCCGTTTCACAGATACGCAGTATTTT. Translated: CASAGGQARFTDTQYF.